Shown below are 30 T cell receptor beta chains from a single sample sequenced in a study of OX40 agonist ivuxolimab in advanced cancers. The data were produced by immunoSEQ multiplex PCR, yet TCRdb's version contains in-frame clones alone and is incomplete. The profile shows tens of thousands of clones, more than 80% of them singletons. Sample: CD4+ or CD8+ T cells sorted from blood, taken in a trial of the OX40 agonist ivuxolimab. The receptors were gathered from an adult with an advanced solid tumor such as melanoma, head and neck, liver or kidney cancer.

This clone was seen a single time. The gene calls are TRBV6-5 and TRBJ2-3; 9 bases are shared with TRBD2. The CDR3 loop spans 14 amino acids. Germline values: CDR1 MNHEY, CDR2 SVGAGI. With V trimmed by 4 bases and J by 4 bases, 3 bases remained unmatched. As DNA, the CDR3 is TGTGCCAGCAGTTGGCGGGGGGGCTCAGATACGCAGTATTTT. Residues: CASSWRGGSDTQYF.

This rearrangement joins TRBV4-3 to TRBJ2-1, with TRBD2 matching over 7 bases. The CDR3 runs 16 residues. Germline V lookup: CDR1 LGHNA, CDR2 YSLEER. J was trimmed by 0 bases and V by 0 bases; bases with no gene match: 2. The CDR3 region is CASSQETGGSYNEQFF. The DNA of the CDR3 is TGCGCCAGCAGCCAAGAAACGGGGGGCTCCTACAATGAGCAGTTCTTC.

This chain joins TRBV11-2 and TRBJ2-3; no clear D gene. The CDR3 is 15 amino acids. Deletions cut 2 bases from V and 0 bases from J, with 9 bases between. Germline V gives CDR1 SGHAT, CDR2 FQNNGV. CDR3 nucleotide sequence: TGTGCCAGCAGCTTAAGGCCACGTAGCACAGATACGCAGTATTTT. Amino acid sequence: CASSLRPRSTDTQYF.

The sample holds one count of this clone. CDR3 in amino acids: CASSIWGENSPLHF. Written as DNA, the CDR3 is TGTGCCAGTAGTATATGGGGGGAAAATTCACCCCTCCACTTT. The chain links TRBV19 to TRBJ1-6; D is perhaps TRBD1 (5 bases). Germline V lookup: CDR1 LNHDA, CDR2 SQIVND (reference sequence). Between the trimmed V and J ends, which lost 2 bases and 7 bases, there was a span of 9 bases. The CDR3 extends over 14 amino acids. Variable domain in full (rest from reference TRBV19 and TRBJ1-6): DGGITQSPKYLFRKEGQNVTLSCEQNLNHDAMYWYRQDPGQGLRLIYYSQIVNDFQKGDIAEGYSVSREKKESFPLTVTSAQKNPTAFYLCASSIWGENSPLHFGNGTRLTVT.

The gene calls are TRBV27 and TRBJ1-2; D remains ambiguous. The CDR3 loop spans 13 amino acids. In germline, CDR1 is MNHEY, CDR2 SMNVEV (reference sequence). Trimming took 5 bases from V and 9 from J, leaving 16 bases between them. This chain's CDR3 is CASSPTVTWSYTF. Here the CDR3 DNA reads TGTGCCAGCAGTCCCACAGTTACTTGGAGCTACACCTTC.

The chain carries TRBV5-1 and TRBJ2-1; 7 bases are a match to TRBD1. The CDR3 extends over 15 amino acids. The V segment lost 1 base and the J segment 10 bases; nucleotides outside the gene matches: 11. CDR1 is SGHRS, CDR2 YFSETQ, per germline. The DNA of the CDR3 is TGCGCCAGCAGCTTGCGTCGGGACAGCGGTTGGGAGCAGTTCTTC. It is translated as CASSLRRDSGWEQFF. Using reference TRBV5-1 and TRBJ2-1 for the parts outside the CDR3, the full variable domain is KAGVTQTPRYLIKTRGQQVTLSCSPISGHRSVSWYQQTPGQGLQFLFEYFSETQRNKGNFPGRFSGRQFSNSRSEMNVSTLELGDSALYLCASSLRRDSGWEQFFGPGTRLTVL.

This clone is deemed medium-sized. This chain joins TRBV7-6 and TRBJ2-3; D call uncertain. Germline V gives CDR1 SGHVS, CDR2 FNYEAQ. The V end was cut by 1 base, the J end by 2 bases, with 4 bases between. The CDR3 is made up of 13 amino acids. The CDR3 coding sequence is TGTGCCAGCAGCTTAGGTTACACAGATACGCAGTATTTT. The encoded protein is CASSLGYTDTQYF.

Concerning this clone itself: Compared with germline, one end of the junction differs, possibly owing to a read error. This rearrangement joins TRBV7-9 to TRBJ1-2; 7 positions match TRBD1. CDR1 is SEHNR, CDR2 FQNEAQ, per germline (reference sequence). The CDR3 is 16 amino acids. For the CDR3, the DNA is TGTGCCAACAGCCCTTATGGACAGGCCGGAAACTATGGCTACACCTTC. Translation: CANSPYGQAGNYGYTF.

DNA of the CDR3: TGTGCCAGCAGTGAAGCTTGGGGGCGGGGACCGGATATTATTGGCTACACCTTC. It specifies CASSEAWGRGPDIIGYTF. The chain is built from TRBV6-1 and TRBJ1-2, with D perhaps matching TRBD1 (6 bases). V was cut by 0 bases and J by 7 bases, with 24 bases left in between. This CDR3 region has 18 residues. Germline assignment: CDR1 MNHNS and CDR2 SASEGT.

This chain connects TRBV4-1 to TRBJ2-2; D is possibly TRBD1 (6 bases). Germline CDR1 reads MGHRA; CDR2 reads YSYEKL. V was pared by 1 base and J by 5 bases, with 14 bases between. The CDR3 totals 16 residues. DNA for the CDR3: TGCGCCAGCAGCCAAGTAAGAGGCCAGGGGACCGGGGAGCTGTTTTTT. Translation gives CASSQVRGQGTGELFF.

The chain has TRBV6-5 and TRBJ2-7, with 7 bases that match TRBD1. Trimming cost V 2 bases and J 0 bases; bases outside gene matches: 1. There are 14 residues in the CDR3. The germline V gene has CDR1 MNHEY and CDR2 SVGAGI. The CDR3 bases are TGTGCCAGCAGTTACGACAGGGTCTCCTACGAGCAGTACTTC. Translated: CASSYDRVSYEQYF.

This sequence joins TRBV9 and TRBJ2-2; D unclear. V was clipped by 0 bases and J by 7 bases, with 10 bases between them. Germline-derived CDR1 and CDR2 are SGDLS and YYNGEE. This CDR3 spans 14 amino acids. For the CDR3, the DNA is TGTGCCAGCAGCGTAGTCCCCGACGGCGGGGAGCTGTTTTTT. This sequence encodes CASSVVPDGGELFF.

The V and J genes are TRBV7-9 and TRBJ1-4, with a weak D call TRBD1 (6 bases). The length of the CDR3 is 14 residues. Germline CDR1 is SEHNR and CDR2 is FQNEAQ (reference sequence). V lost 5 bases, J lost 4 bases, and 11 bases lay in between. The CDR3 DNA is TGTGCCAGCAGCCCGACAGGAGTTAATGAAAAACTGTTTTTT. Amino acid sequence: CASSPTGVNEKLFF.

V and J are TRBV5-1 and TRBJ1-2, with TRBD1 as a possible D gene (6 bases). The CDR3 spans 14 residues. Trimming removed 4 bases from V and 7 bases from J, with 17 bases in between. In germline, CDR1 is SGHRS, CDR2 YFSETQ. As DNA, the CDR3 is TGCGCCAGCAGCGATCTCGGGGGCGCGGGTGGCTACACCTTC. Translating gives CASSDLGGAGGYTF.

This clone was seen a handful of times. The identical CDR3 is also encoded by other nucleotide sequences in the sample. This chain connects TRBV14 to TRBJ2-2; D is possibly TRBD1 (6 bases). Trimming cost V 4 bases and J 5 bases, with 8 bases left between them. This CDR3 is built from 13 residues. Germline V gene data show CDR1 as SGHDN and CDR2 as FVKESK. The DNA for the CDR3 is TGTGCCAGCAGCCTGCAGGGGACCGGGGAGCTGTTTTTT. Its protein product is CASSLQGTGELFF.

This clone has only a few counts. The gene calls are TRBV29-1 and TRBJ2-7; 9 nucleotides match TRBD1. V was clipped by 6 bases and J by 4 bases; unmatched bases: 7. The CDR3 consists of 13 residues. Germline CDR1 SQVTM, CDR2 ANQGSEA. The DNA for the CDR3 is TGCAGCGTCAGAAACGGACAGGGGTACGAGCAGTACTTC. Its translation: CSVRNGQGYEQYF.

A few counts support this clone. The CDR3 region is CASRTGNTIYF. CDR3 in DNA: TGTGCCAGCAGAACTGGAAACACCATATATTTT. The gene calls are TRBV27 and TRBJ1-3; D ambiguous. V was pared by 6 bases and J by 2 bases, with 2 bases between. CDR1 is MNHEY, CDR2 SMNVEV, per germline (reference sequence). CDR3 size: 11 residues.

The rearrangement joins TRBV5-1 to TRBJ1-2, with D possibly TRBD1 on 6 matching bases. Trimming stripped 4 bases from V and 6 bases from J, with 34 bases between. Germline V gives CDR1 SGHRS, CDR2 YFSETQ. This CDR3 has 20 amino acids. Here the CDR3 DNA reads TGCGCCAGCAGCCTTCTACCTTACAGGGAGGAGTTGGACTGGGGGAATGGCTACACCTTC. It encodes CASSLLPYREELDWGNGYTF.

This chain joins TRBV9 and TRBJ2-7, with 13 nucleotides matching TRBD2. Germline-derived CDR1 and CDR2 are SGDLS and YYNGEE. V trimming: 4 bases; J trimming: 6 bases; junction bases outside the gene matches: 4. CDR3 size: 14 residues. CDR3 loop: CASSPRTSGGEQYF. Written as DNA, the CDR3 is TGTGCCAGCAGCCCGCGGACTAGCGGGGGCGAGCAGTACTTC. Looking up the rest from reference TRBV9 and TRBJ2-7 gives the full variable domain: DSGVTQTPKHLITATGQRVTLRCSPRSGDLSVYWYQQSLDQGLQFLIQYYNGEERAKGNILERFSAQQFPDLHSELNLSSLELGDSALYFCASSPRTSGGEQYFGPGTRLTVT.

The chain combines TRBV19 with TRBJ1-5; 8 nucleotides match TRBD1. Trimming at V came to 6 bases and at J to 5 bases, leaving 12 bases not matched to a gene. Per germline, CDR1 LNHDA and CDR2 SQIVND (reference sequence). CDR3 length equals 16 residues. CDR3 bases: TGTGCCAGTAGGGAAATACAGGGGGGGATAGATCAGCCCCAGCATTTT. This gives the protein CASREIQGGIDQPQHF.

This clone was recorded a few times. The V gene is TRBV19, the J gene TRBJ1-1; D remains unclear. Germline V gene sequence: CDR1 LNHDA, CDR2 SQIVND (reference sequence). With 3 bases removed from V and 0 bases from J, the gap between germline ends came to 8 bases. The CDR3 length is 14 residues. This chain's CDR3 is CASSIGGLNTEAFF. As DNA, the CDR3 is TGTGCCAGTAGTATTGGAGGGCTGAACACTGAAGCTTTCTTT.

The gene calls are TRBV9 and TRBJ1-4; TRBD1 might be the D (6 bases). Trimming pared 0 bases from V and 6 bases from J, leaving 12 bases between. CDR3 length: 15 amino acids. CDR1 is SGDLS and CDR2 is YYNGEE in the germline V gene. The CDR3 DNA reads as TGTGCCAGCAGCGTAGGTACAGGGAGCGATGAAAAACTGTTTTTT. Its translation is CASSVGTGSDEKLFF.

This clone was seen only once. The chain recombines TRBV9 with TRBJ2-3; 10 bases line up with TRBD2. Germline CDR1 is SGDLS and CDR2 is YYNGEE. There are 15 residues in the CDR3. V dropped 3 bases and J dropped 4; count of bases not matched to a gene: 5. The CDR3 region is CASSASGGKADTQYF. The CDR3, as DNA: TGTGCCAGCAGCGCTAGCGGGGGAAAGGCAGATACGCAGTATTTT.

The chain combines TRBV20-1 with TRBJ2-7; no definite D call. V was trimmed by 1 base and J by 3 bases, leaving 4 bases between them. This CDR3 region has 11 residues. Germline CDR1 is DFQATT and CDR2 is SNEGSKA (reference sequence). The CDR3 is CSARGGYEQYF. In DNA form, the CDR3 reads TGCAGTGCTAGAGGGGGCTACGAGCAGTACTTC.

This chain joins TRBV4-1 and TRBJ1-1, with a possible D match to TRBD1 (5 bases). V was shortened by 1 base and J by 7 bases, with 19 bases between the two germline ends. Germline lookup yields CDR1 MGHRA and CDR2 YSYEKL. The CDR3 runs to 16 residues. CDR3 region: CASSQVGQGLDGEAFF. In DNA form, the CDR3 reads TGCGCCAGCAGCCAAGTGGGCCAGGGCCTCGACGGTGAAGCTTTCTTT.

The genes are TRBV21-1 and TRBJ2-1; the table's D call, TRBD1, has no DNA check behind it. TRBV21-1 corresponds to a pseudogene. CDR3 size: 16 residues. The CDR3 loop is CANSSLRTGEPDEQFF. CDR3 coding DNA: TGTGCCAACTCCTCTTTACGGACAGGGGAGCCCGATGAGCAGTTCTTC.

V gene TRBV7-9 combines with J gene TRBJ2-1, with 7 nucleotides matching TRBD1. The CDR3 runs 17 residues. J was trimmed by 0 bases and V by 3 bases; bases with no gene match: 8. CDR1 is SEHNR, CDR2 FQNEAQ, per germline (reference sequence). The DNA of the CDR3 is TGTGCCAGCAGCTTCGGACAGGACTGGGGCTCCTACAATGAGCAGTTCTTC. Its translation: CASSFGQDWGSYNEQFF.

This chain joins TRBV25-1 and TRBJ2-1; D remains unclear. V lost 1 base, J lost 2 bases, and 9 bases lay in between. The germline CDR1 and CDR2 sequences are MGHDK and SYGVNS. The CDR3 covers 15 residues. The CDR3 region is CASSESVSTYNEQFF. The CDR3 region has the DNA TGTGCCAGCAGTGAATCGGTAAGCACCTACAATGAGCAGTTCTTC.

This clone came up a few times. V and J are TRBV4-1 and TRBJ1-1; TRBD1 matches 7 bases. The CDR3 spans 15 residues. Trimming removed 1 base from V and 6 bases from J; junction bases left unmatched: 8. Germline loops: CDR1 MGHRA, CDR2 YSYEKL. CDR3 residues: CASSQGGGDRAEAFF. For the CDR3, the DNA is TGCGCCAGCAGCCAAGGAGGGGGCGATAGGGCTGAAGCTTTCTTT.

The gene calls are TRBV6-6 and TRBJ1-5; no clear D. CDR3 size: 15 residues. Trimming pared 4 bases from V and 7 bases from J, leaving 17 bases between. Germline CDR1 and CDR2: MNHNY and SVGAGI (reference sequence). The CDR3 loop is CASSSTWVGGQPQHF. The CDR3 DNA reads as TGTGCCAGCAGTTCAACGTGGGTAGGAGGGCAGCCCCAGCATTTT.